This note documents a single T cell receptor (beta chain) sequence. Per the original data handling: Researchers report that nucleated cell counts were estimated from reference gene primer amplification. Clones were sequenced by immunoSEQ multiplex PCR, and TCRdb holds only the in-frame ones, with some missing. V and J calls and clone size are those listed in that table; D and trimming were worked out from the DNA. The sample shows about 140,000 clones, around nine tenths of them seen only once. This sample is drawn from a study of blood T cell repertoires in COVID-19. In the study overall: T cells, B-cell-depleted T cells, or PBMCs supplied cDNA or gDNA.

The source is a woman between 40 and 55 years old with acute or convalescent COVID-19. Specimen: peripheral blood.

In DNA form, the CDR3 reads TGTGCCAGCAGTGACAGATTCCAAGAGACCCAGTACTTC. Its translation is CASSDRFQETQYF. V and J are TRBV2 and TRBJ2-5; no clear D gene. Germline loops: CDR1 SNHLY, CDR2 FYNNEI. Trimming shortened V by 3 bases and J by 1 base, and 6 bases separated the two germline ends. The CDR3 consists of 13 residues.